The next 18 T cell receptor beta chains were all read from a single sample in a study of T cells after yellow fever vaccination. From the 5' RACE reads, TCRdb called clonotypes with MiXCR, one entry per CDR3 protein. This table has around 250,000 distinct CDR3 sequences, less than 9% appearing once. Sequenced here: CD4+ T cells sorted from PBMCs, sampled 15 days after the yellow fever booster vaccination. These receptors were collected from a man younger than 40 who received the YFV17D yellow fever vaccine.

J is TRBJ2-6 and V is TRBV12-3 or TRBV12-4; 13 bases match TRBD2. CDR3 length equals 19 residues. V was pared by 7 bases and J by 2 bases, with 11 bases of the junction left unmatched. The chain's CDR3 is CASNPPTGTSGTGANVLTF. The DNA for the CDR3 is TGTGCCAGCAACCCGCCTACCGGGACTAGCGGGACTGGGGCCAACGTCCTGACTTTC.

This clonotype was detected only a few times. This chain connects TRBV20-1 to TRBJ2-1, with D possibly being TRBD1 (5 bases). CDR3 size: 13 residues. The germline gives CDR1 DFQATT, CDR2 SNEGSKA (reference sequence). V dropped 7 bases and J dropped 9 bases, with 19 bases sitting between them. CDR3 protein: CSVMVPQGSEQFF. The DNA of the CDR3 is TGCAGTGTAATGGTCCCCCAGGGAAGTGAGCAGTTCTTC.

There are a few counts of this clonotype. This sequence joins TRBV19 and TRBJ2-1, with TRBD1 matching 9 bases. The V and J ends lost 5 bases and 6 bases, in that order; junction bases with no gene match: 5. The CDR3 is 14 amino acids. Germline CDR1 reads LNHDA; CDR2 reads SQIVND (reference sequence). In DNA form, the CDR3 reads TGTGCCAGTAGTCCCGGGACAGGGCCCAATGAGCAGTTCTTC. This gives the protein CASSPGTGPNEQFF.

This clonotype showed up just a few times. The chain is built from TRBV20-1 and TRBJ2-2; 9 bases line up with TRBD1. CDR1 DFQATT and CDR2 SNEGSKA come from the germline V gene (reference sequence). This CDR3 has 14 amino acids. The ends lost 2 bases at V and 7 bases at J; junction bases unmatched: 5. CDR3 DNA sequence: TGCAGTGCTAGAAAAGGGACAGGGATCGGGGAGCTGTTTTTT. Protein: CSARKGTGIGELFF.

In its sample, this clonotype was seen many times. The chain links TRBV20-1 to TRBJ1-4, with unresolved D. CDR3 length: 12 amino acids. The germline CDR1 and CDR2 sequences are DFQATT and SNEGSKA (reference sequence). Trimming pared 1 base from V and 8 bases from J, leaving 8 bases between. The DNA of the CDR3 is TGCAGTGCTAGAGGGGAATGGGAAAAACTGTTTTTT. This encodes CSARGEWEKLFF.

The sample holds many counts of this clonotype. The chain uses TRBV12-3 or TRBV12-4 and TRBJ2-2; no firm D call. V was trimmed by 2 bases and J by 7 bases, leaving 5 bases between them. CDR3 length: 12 amino acids. CDR3 sequence reads: CASSLLVGELFF. For the CDR3, the DNA is TGTGCCAGCAGTTTACTAGTCGGGGAGCTGTTTTTT.

This clonotype was recorded at least ten times. In nucleotides, the CDR3 is TGCGCCAGCAGCCAAGATGCCCGACGACCTGGACAGTTCTTC. This gives the protein CASSQDARRPGQFF. This chain links TRBV4-3 with TRBJ2-1; D unclear. The CDR3 sequence is 14 residues long. V was shortened by 0 bases and J by 13 bases, with 16 bases between the two germline ends. The germline V gene has CDR1 LGHNA and CDR2 YSLEER.

This clonotype was counted ten times or more. This chain joins TRBV4-1 and TRBJ2-7; 8 nucleotides agree with TRBD2. The J segment lost 6 bases and the V segment lost 1 base, leaving 8 bases of the junction unmatched. CDR3 size: 15 residues. In germline, CDR1 is MGHRA, CDR2 YSYEKL. The DNA for the CDR3 is TGCGCCAGCAGCCAAGGAAGCGGGAGCTTGCCCGAGCAGTACTTC. This sequence encodes CASSQGSGSLPEQYF.

This clonotype showed up just a few times. J is TRBJ2-4 and V is TRBV29-1; the D is unclear. The CDR3 loop spans 13 amino acids. The germline V gene has CDR1 SQVTM and CDR2 ANQGSEA. Trimming removed 4 bases from V and 1 base from J, with 8 bases in between. CDR3 protein: CSVAVYAKNIQYF. In nucleotides, the CDR3 is TGCAGCGTTGCGGTGTATGCCAAAAACATTCAGTACTTC.

The genes are TRBV14 and TRBJ2-5, with TRBD2 matching over 13 bases. The CDR3 sequence is 16 residues long. Germline V gene lookup returns CDR1 SGHDN and CDR2 FVKESK. Trimming took 8 bases from V and 7 from J; bases not matched to a gene: 13. CDR3 nucleotide sequence: TGTGCCAGCGAACCGGGACTAGCGGGATTAGGTGGGACCCAGTACTTC. This gives the protein CASEPGLAGLGGTQYF.

This clonotype was seen repeatedly, ten times or more. The rearrangement joins TRBV5-1 to TRBJ2-2; TRBD2 aligns across 9 bases. There are 16 residues in the CDR3. Unmatched junction bases numbered 8, after V lost 7 bases and J lost 1 base. From germline, CDR1 is SGHRS and CDR2 YFSETQ. The CDR3, as DNA: TGCGCCAGCGGAACGGGACTAGCTGAGAACACCGGGGAGCTGTTTTTT. Encoded protein: CASGTGLAENTGELFF.

This chain joins TRBV28 and TRBJ2-7; D perhaps matches TRBD1 (6 bases). CDR1 and CDR2 (germline): MDHEN, SYDVKM. V lost 5 bases and J 2 bases, leaving 10 bases between the germline ends. This CDR3 is built from 13 residues. The CDR3 is CASSGTSTYEQYF. The CDR3 DNA follows: TGTGCCAGCAGTGGGACATCCACCTACGAGCAGTACTTC.

The gene calls are TRBV3-1 and TRBJ2-5; D ambiguous. V shed 0 bases and J shed 13 bases, with 12 bases lying between them. Per the germline V gene, CDR1 is LGHDT and CDR2 is YNNKEL (reference sequence). The CDR3 covers 12 residues. CDR3 nucleotide sequence: TGTGCCAGCAGCCAAGATGAATCGGTGGGGTACTTC. It yields the protein CASSQDESVGYF.

V gene TRBV20-1 combines with J gene TRBJ1-6; TRBD1 aligns across 10 bases. In germline, CDR1 is DFQATT, CDR2 SNEGSKA (reference sequence). V trimming: 1 base; J trimming: 8 bases; junction bases outside the gene matches: 2. The CDR3 covers 14 residues. The CDR3 DNA is TGCAGTGCTAGAGGGGGACAGGGGTATTCACCCCTCCACTTT. Its protein product is CSARGGQGYSPLHF.

This clonotype was picked up many times. J is TRBJ2-1 and V is TRBV20-1, with unresolved D. The CDR3 runs 11 residues. Trimming removed 1 base at V and 8 bases at J, with 6 bases between. Per the germline V gene, CDR1 is DFQATT and CDR2 is SNEGSKA (reference sequence). CDR3 loop: CSARVLDEQFF. The CDR3, as DNA: TGCAGTGCTAGAGTATTGGATGAGCAGTTCTTC.

This clonotype was recorded a few times. J is TRBJ2-7 and V is TRBV20-1, with 7 bases identical to TRBD1. Germline trimming cut 0 bases from V and 13 bases from J; bases unmatched to any gene: 6. This CDR3 comprises 11 residues. Germline CDR1 and CDR2: DFQATT and SNEGSKA (reference sequence). The CDR3: CSAREGGEPYF. DNA for the CDR3: TGCAGTGCTAGAGAAGGGGGCGAGCCTTACTTC.

Only a few counts were recorded for this clonotype. The CDR3 loop is CASSPGPLTEQYF. The CDR3 coding sequence is TGTGCCAGCTCACCGGGTCCCCTGACAGAGCAGTACTTC. The chain recombines TRBV18 with TRBJ2-7; D is unclear. The V and J ends lost 3 bases and 7 bases respectively, with 13 bases between them. Germline V gene sequence: CDR1 KGHSH, CDR2 LQKENI. CDR3 length: 13 residues.

This clonotype came up a few times. The genes are TRBV20-1 and TRBJ2-3; 10 bases line up with TRBD2. Germline lookup yields CDR1 DFQATT and CDR2 SNEGSKA (reference sequence). The CDR3 length is 16 residues. V shed 6 bases, J shed 10 bases, and the junction held 19 bases outside the gene matches. CDR3 loop: CSAIKSGRAAVRPQYF. The CDR3 coding sequence is TGCAGTGCGATAAAAAGCGGGAGGGCCGCCGTTCGTCCGCAGTATTTT.